Following are 15 T cell receptor beta chains from one sample sequenced in a study of cytomegalovirus exposure and HLA in healthy donors. Vbeta (60) and Jbeta (13) primers were used in the PCR. Here immunoSEQ multiplex PCR was the method, and the copy in TCRdb shows in-frame clones only, minus some. This sample has some 140,000 clones, with 80% found just once. The sequencing input was PBMCs. These receptors were collected from a male donor in good health and CMV-seropositive.

The V call is TRBV6-5, the J call TRBJ1-1, with D possibly TRBD1 on 5 matching bases. Trimming removed 6 bases from V and 1 base from J, with 12 bases in between. Germline V CDR1 and CDR2: MNHEY, SVGAGI. The CDR3 has 14 amino acids. CDR3 sequence: CASRPPRENTEAFF. As DNA, the CDR3 is TGTGCCAGCAGGCCTCCCAGGGAGAACACTGAAGCTTTCTTT.

This clone has a handful of counts. V is TRBV2 and J is TRBJ2-2, with TRBD1 identical over 9 bases. V shed 2 bases, J shed 6 bases, and the junction held 7 bases outside the gene matches. There are 16 residues in the CDR3. Germline V gene lookup returns CDR1 SNHLY and CDR2 FYNNEI. The CDR3 DNA is TGTGCCAGCAGTGAACCCACAGGGGGCTGGGCCGGGGAGCTGTTTTTT. It specifies CASSEPTGGWAGELFF.

The table lists this clone with a few counts. The chain carries TRBV6-5 and TRBJ2-3; perhaps TRBD2 as D (5 bases). V shed 2 bases and J shed 1 base, with 10 bases lying between them. The CDR3 has 15 residues. The germline gives CDR1 MNHEY, CDR2 SVGAGI. CDR3 nucleotide sequence: TGTGCCAGCAGTTACGAGGGCACACGCACAGATACGCAGTATTTT. Translated: CASSYEGTRTDTQYF.

This clone was detected only once. The V call is TRBV10-2, the J call TRBJ2-7; 11 bases align to TRBD2. After removal of 4 bases from V and 5 bases from J, the junction contained 10 bases not matched to a gene. The CDR3 has 16 residues. Germline V CDR1 and CDR2: WSHSY, SAAADI. This CDR3 is CASSGYSGRAFHEQYF. The CDR3 DNA reads as TGCGCCAGCAGTGGTTATAGCGGGAGGGCCTTCCACGAGCAGTACTTC.

The chain uses TRBV7-2 and TRBJ2-3, with 11 nucleotides matching TRBD2. The CDR3 consists of 15 residues. Trimming cost V 5 bases and J 6 bases; bases outside gene matches: 7. Germline lookup yields CDR1 SGHTA and CDR2 FQGNSA. The CDR3 sequence: CASSTGTSGPDTQYF. CDR3 nucleotide sequence: TGTGCCAGCAGCACCGGGACTAGCGGCCCGGATACGCAGTATTTT.

This clone turned up a few times. This sequence joins TRBV28 and TRBJ1-1; possibly TRBD1 for D (5 bases). V dropped 3 bases and J dropped 6 bases, with 17 bases sitting between them. Germline assignment: CDR1 MDHEN and CDR2 SYDVKM. This CDR3 is 15 amino acids long. The CDR3: CASSFGAREVSEAFF. CDR3 nucleotide sequence: TGTGCCAGCAGTTTTGGCGCCAGGGAGGTCTCTGAAGCTTTCTTT.

The chain carries TRBV28 and TRBJ2-7; D gene uncertain. This CDR3 comprises 13 residues. The V end lost 3 bases, the J end lost 6 bases, and 12 bases lay between the germline ends. Germline V lookup: CDR1 MDHEN, CDR2 SYDVKM. The CDR3 is CASSFMVSSEQYF. The CDR3 nucleotides read TGTGCCAGCAGTTTTATGGTATCCAGCGAGCAGTACTTC.

The rearrangement uses TRBV7-9 and TRBJ1-6; maybe TRBD1 (6 bases). Trimming took 3 bases from V and 8 from J, leaving 11 bases between them. Germline-derived CDR1 and CDR2 are SEHNR and FQNEAQ (reference sequence). CDR3 length: 14 residues. CDR3 loop: CASSFRTEYSPLHF. In nucleotides, the CDR3 is TGTGCCAGCAGCTTTAGGACAGAGTATTCACCCCTCCACTTT.

This clone showed up just once. This chain uses TRBV4-1 with TRBJ1-2; D is uncertain. There are 16 residues in the CDR3. With 2 bases removed from V and 4 bases from J, the gap between germline ends came to 17 bases. Germline-derived CDR1 and CDR2 are MGHRA and YSYEKL. CDR3 amino acids: CASSQLAVNPSYGYTF. Here the CDR3 DNA reads TGCGCCAGCAGCCAATTAGCAGTAAATCCCTCCTATGGCTACACCTTC.

J is TRBJ1-1 and V is TRBV19, with 8 bases that match TRBD1. There are 15 residues in the CDR3. J was trimmed by 5 bases and V by 7 bases; bases with no gene match: 12. The germline V gene encodes CDR1 LNHDA and CDR2 SQIVND (reference sequence). In nucleotides, the CDR3 is TGTGCCAGTAACTGGCTCGGACAGGGTTATACTGAAGCTTTCTTT. As protein: CASNWLGQGYTEAFF. The entire variable domain, with the rest obtained from reference TRBV19 and TRBJ1-1, is as follows: DGGITQSPKYLFRKEGQNVTLSCEQNLNHDAMYWYRQDPGQGLRLIYYSQIVNDFQKGDIAEGYSVSREKKESFPLTVTSAQKNPTAFYLCASNWLGQGYTEAFFGQGTRLTVV.

The chain has TRBV5-6 and TRBJ2-2; TRBD2 matches at 9 bases. The CDR3 covers 16 residues. In germline, CDR1 is SGHDT, CDR2 YYEEEE. The J segment lost 8 bases and the V segment lost 0 bases, leaving 8 bases of the junction unmatched. The CDR3, as DNA: TGTGCCAGCAGCTTGGTGACTAGCGGAGCGTTGGGGGAGCTGTTTTTT. Translated: CASSLVTSGALGELFF.

The genes are TRBV7-8 and TRBJ1-1; TRBD1 matches at 10 bases. V gave up 3 bases and J gave up 5 bases; unmatched junction bases: 3. The CDR3 consists of 14 residues. Germline loops: CDR1 SGHVS, CDR2 FQNEAQ. The CDR3 region has the DNA TGTGCCAGCAGCTTCGACAGGGGGCTTACTGAAGCTTTCTTT. Protein product: CASSFDRGLTEAFF. Filled out from reference TRBV7-8 and TRBJ1-1, the complete variable domain reads GAGVSQSPRYKVAKRGQDVALRCDPISGHVSLFWYQQALGQGPEFLTYFQNEAQLDKSGLPSDRFFAERPEGSVSTLKIQRTQQEDSAVYLCASSFDRGLTEAFFGQGTRLTVV.

This chain joins TRBV14 and TRBJ2-7, with no clear D. The CDR3 loop spans 13 amino acids. CDR1 SGHDN and CDR2 FVKESK come from the germline V gene. V was cut by 0 bases and J by 3 bases, with 6 bases left in between. The CDR3 bases are TGTGCCAGCAGCCAAGATAGTTACTACGAGCAGTACTTC. Encoded protein: CASSQDSYYEQYF.

The J gene is TRBJ1-4, the V gene TRBV5-4, with 9 bases fitting TRBD1. Per germline, CDR1 SGHNT and CDR2 YYREEE (reference sequence). V dropped 6 bases and J dropped 8; count of bases not matched to a gene: 11. This CDR3 has 15 amino acids. CDR3 loop: CASTELDRGGEKLFF. CDR3 DNA: TGTGCCAGCACCGAATTGGACAGGGGAGGAGAAAAACTGTTTTTT.

V and J are TRBV5-1 and TRBJ2-2; a weak D match, TRBD2 (6 bases). There are 15 residues in the CDR3. V gave up 3 bases and J gave up 5 bases, with 14 bases separating them. In germline, CDR1 is SGHRS, CDR2 YFSETQ. The CDR3 DNA sequence: TGCGCCAGCAGCTCGACTAGTCGGTGGACCGGGGAGCTGTTTTTT. Its translation: CASSSTSRWTGELFF.